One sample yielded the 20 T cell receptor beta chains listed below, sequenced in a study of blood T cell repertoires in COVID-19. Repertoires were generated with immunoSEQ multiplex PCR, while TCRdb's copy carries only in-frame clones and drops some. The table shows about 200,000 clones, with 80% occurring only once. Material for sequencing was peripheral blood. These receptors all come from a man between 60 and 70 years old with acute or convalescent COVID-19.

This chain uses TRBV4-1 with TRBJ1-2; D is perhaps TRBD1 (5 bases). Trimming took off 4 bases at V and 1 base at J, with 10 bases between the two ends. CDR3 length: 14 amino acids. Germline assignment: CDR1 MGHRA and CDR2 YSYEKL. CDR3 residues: CASSLQTDNYGYTF. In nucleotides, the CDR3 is TGCGCCAGCAGCCTTCAGACAGATAACTATGGCTACACCTTC.

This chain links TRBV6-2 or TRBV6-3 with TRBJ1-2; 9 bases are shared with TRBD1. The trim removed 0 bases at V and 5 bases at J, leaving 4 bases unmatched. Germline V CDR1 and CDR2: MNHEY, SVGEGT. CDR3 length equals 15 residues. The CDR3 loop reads CASSYSTGGYYGYTF. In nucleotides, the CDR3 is TGTGCCAGCAGTTACTCGACAGGGGGTTATTATGGCTACACCTTC.

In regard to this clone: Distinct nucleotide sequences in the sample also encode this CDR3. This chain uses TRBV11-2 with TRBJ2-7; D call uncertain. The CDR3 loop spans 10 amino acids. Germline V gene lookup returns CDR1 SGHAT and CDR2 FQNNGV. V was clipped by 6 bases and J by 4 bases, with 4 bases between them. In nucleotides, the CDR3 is TGTGCCAGCAGTCTTTACGAGCAGTACTTC. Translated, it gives CASSLYEQYF.

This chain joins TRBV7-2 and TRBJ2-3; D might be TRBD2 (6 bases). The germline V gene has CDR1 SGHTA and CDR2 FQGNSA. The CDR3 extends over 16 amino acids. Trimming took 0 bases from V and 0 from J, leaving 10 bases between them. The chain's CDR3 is CASSLARGRSTDTQYF. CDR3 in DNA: TGTGCCAGCAGCTTAGCGCGTGGGAGGAGCACAGATACGCAGTATTTT. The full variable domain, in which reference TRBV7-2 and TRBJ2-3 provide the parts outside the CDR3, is GAGVSQSPSNKVTEKGKDVELRCDPISGHTALYWYRQSLGQGLEFLIYFQGNSAPDKSGLPSDRFSAERTGGSVSTLTIQRTQQEDSAVYLCASSLARGRSTDTQYFGPGTRLTVL.

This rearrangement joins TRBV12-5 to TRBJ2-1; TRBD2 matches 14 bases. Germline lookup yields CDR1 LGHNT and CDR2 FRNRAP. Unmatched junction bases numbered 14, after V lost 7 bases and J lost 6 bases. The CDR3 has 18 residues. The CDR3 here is CASAIVRDGTSGSNEQFF. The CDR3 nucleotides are TGTGCTAGTGCTATCGTCAGGGACGGGACTAGCGGGAGCAATGAGCAGTTCTTC.

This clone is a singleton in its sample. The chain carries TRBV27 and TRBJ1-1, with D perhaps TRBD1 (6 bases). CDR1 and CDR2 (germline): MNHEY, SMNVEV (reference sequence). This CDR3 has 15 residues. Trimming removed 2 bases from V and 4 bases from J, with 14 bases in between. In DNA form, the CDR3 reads TGTGCCAGCAGTTTAGGGGGCGCGATCGGCACTGAAGCTTTCTTT. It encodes CASSLGGAIGTEAFF.

The DNA of the CDR3 is TGTGCCAGCAGCCTAGCGGGGGGGCGAGAGACCCAGTACTTC. Residues: CASSLAGGRETQYF. The chain has TRBV5-4 and TRBJ2-5, with 12 nucleotides matching TRBD2. This CDR3 has 14 residues. V trimming: 4 bases; J trimming: 4 bases; junction bases outside the gene matches: 2. Germline V gene data show CDR1 as SGHNT and CDR2 as YYREEE (reference sequence).

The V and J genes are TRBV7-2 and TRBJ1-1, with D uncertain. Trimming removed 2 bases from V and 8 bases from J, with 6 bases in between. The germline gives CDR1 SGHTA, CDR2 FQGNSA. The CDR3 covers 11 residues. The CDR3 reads CASSLILEAFF. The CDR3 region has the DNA TGTGCCAGCAGCTTAATTTTAGAAGCTTTCTTT.

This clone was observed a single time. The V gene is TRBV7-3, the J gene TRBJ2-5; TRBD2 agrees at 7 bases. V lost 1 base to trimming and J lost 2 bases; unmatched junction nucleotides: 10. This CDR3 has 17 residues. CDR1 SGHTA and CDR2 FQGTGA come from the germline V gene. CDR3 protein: CASSLKGPSGWQETQYF. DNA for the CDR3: TGTGCCAGCAGCTTAAAAGGGCCTAGCGGATGGCAAGAGACCCAGTACTTC. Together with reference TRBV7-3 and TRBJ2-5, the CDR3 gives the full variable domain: GAGVSQTPSNKVTEKGKYVELRCDPISGHTALYWYRQSLGQGPEFLIYFQGTGAADDSGLPNDRFFAVRPEGSVSTLKIQRTERGDSAVYLCASSLKGPSGWQETQYFGPGTRLLVL.

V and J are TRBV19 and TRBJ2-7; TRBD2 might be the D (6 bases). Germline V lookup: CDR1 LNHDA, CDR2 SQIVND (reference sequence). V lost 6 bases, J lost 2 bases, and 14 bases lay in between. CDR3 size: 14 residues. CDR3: CASRRRESPYEQYF. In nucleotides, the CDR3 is TGTGCCAGTAGGAGGAGGGAGTCCCCCTACGAGCAGTACTTC.

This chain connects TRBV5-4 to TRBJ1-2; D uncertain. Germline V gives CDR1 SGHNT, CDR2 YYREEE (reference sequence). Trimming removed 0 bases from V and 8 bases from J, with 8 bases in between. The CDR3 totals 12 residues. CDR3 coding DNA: TGTGCCAGCAGCTTGGAGGTCGGGGGCTACACCTTC. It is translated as CASSLEVGGYTF. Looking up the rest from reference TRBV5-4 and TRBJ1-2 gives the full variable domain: ETGVTQSPTHLIKTRGQQVTLRCSSQSGHNTVSWYQQALGQGPQFIFQYYREEENGRGNFPPRFSGLQFPNYSSELNVNALELDDSALYLCASSLEVGGYTFGSGTRLTVV.

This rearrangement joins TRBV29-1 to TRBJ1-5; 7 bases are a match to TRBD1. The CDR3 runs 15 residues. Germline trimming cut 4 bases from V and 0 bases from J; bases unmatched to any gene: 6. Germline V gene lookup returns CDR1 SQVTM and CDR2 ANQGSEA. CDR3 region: CSVVHRGYSNQPQHF. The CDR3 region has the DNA TGCAGCGTTGTTCACAGGGGCTATAGCAATCAGCCCCAGCATTTT.

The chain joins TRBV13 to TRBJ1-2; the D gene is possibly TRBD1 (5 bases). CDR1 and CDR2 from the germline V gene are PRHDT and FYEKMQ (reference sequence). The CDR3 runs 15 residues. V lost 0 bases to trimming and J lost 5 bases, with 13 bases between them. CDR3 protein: CASSLGTARLYGYTF. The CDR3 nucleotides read TGTGCCAGCAGCTTAGGGACAGCGCGATTGTATGGCTACACCTTC.

CDR3 sequence: CASSLVLSGGSTDTQYF. The CDR3, as DNA: TGCGCCAGCAGCCTCGTTCTTAGCGGGGGGAGCACAGATACGCAGTATTTT. V gene TRBV4-3 combines with J gene TRBJ2-3; TRBD2 matches at 10 bases. V shed 4 bases, J shed 0 bases, and the junction held 7 bases outside the gene matches. The germline V gene encodes CDR1 LGHNA and CDR2 YSLEER. The CDR3 is 17 amino acids.

CDR3 DNA: TGTGCCAGCAGCTTAGTGTTTGGGGGGAGCTCCTATAATTCACCCCTCCACTTT. This translates into CASSLVFGGSSYNSPLHF. This chain connects TRBV7-8 to TRBJ1-6; D possibly corresponds to TRBD1 (5 bases). V lost 1 base to trimming and J lost 0 bases, with 13 bases between them. This CDR3 has 18 residues. Germline assignment: CDR1 SGHVS and CDR2 FQNEAQ. Drawing the rest from reference TRBV7-8 and TRBJ1-6, the complete variable domain is GAGVSQSPRYKVAKRGQDVALRCDPISGHVSLFWYQQALGQGPEFLTYFQNEAQLDKSGLPSDRFFAERPEGSVSTLKIQRTQQEDSAVYLCASSLVFGGSSYNSPLHFGNGTRLTVT.

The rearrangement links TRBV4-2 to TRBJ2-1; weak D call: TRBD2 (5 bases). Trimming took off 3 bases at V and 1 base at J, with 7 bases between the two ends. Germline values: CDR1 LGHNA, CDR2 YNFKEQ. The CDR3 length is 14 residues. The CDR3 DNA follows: TGTGCCAGCAGCCACCGGGGATCCTACAATGAGCAGTTCTTC. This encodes CASSHRGSYNEQFF.

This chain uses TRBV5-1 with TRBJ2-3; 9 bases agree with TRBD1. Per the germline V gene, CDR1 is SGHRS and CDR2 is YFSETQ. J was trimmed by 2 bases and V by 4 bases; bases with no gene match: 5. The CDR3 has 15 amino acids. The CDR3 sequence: CASSRTGGYTDTQYF. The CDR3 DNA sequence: TGCGCCAGCAGCCGTACAGGGGGCTACACAGATACGCAGTATTTT.

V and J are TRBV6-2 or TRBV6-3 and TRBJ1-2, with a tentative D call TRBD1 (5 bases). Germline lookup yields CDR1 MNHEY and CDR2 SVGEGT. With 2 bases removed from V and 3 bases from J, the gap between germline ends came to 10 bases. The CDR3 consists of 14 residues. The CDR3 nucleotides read TGTGCCAGCAGTTACGCTAACAGGTACTATGGCTACACCTTC. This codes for CASSYANRYYGYTF.

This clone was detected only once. CDR3 residues: CASSLGVANTYEQYF. CDR3 nucleotide sequence: TGTGCCAGCAGTTTAGGGGTAGCGAATACCTACGAGCAGTACTTC. V gene TRBV27 combines with J gene TRBJ2-7; perhaps TRBD2 as D (5 bases). The germline gives CDR1 MNHEY, CDR2 SMNVEV (reference sequence). CDR3 length: 15 amino acids. V lost 2 bases to trimming and J lost 2 bases, with 13 bases between them.

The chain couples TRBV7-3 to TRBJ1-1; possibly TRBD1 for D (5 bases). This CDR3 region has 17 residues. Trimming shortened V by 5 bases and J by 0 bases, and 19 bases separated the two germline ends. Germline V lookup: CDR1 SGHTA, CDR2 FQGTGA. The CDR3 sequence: CASSPVGGAAMNTEAFF. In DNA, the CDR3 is TGTGCCAGCAGCCCGGTGGGAGGGGCTGCAATGAACACTGAAGCTTTCTTT.